The 2 T cell receptor beta chains in this list originate from one sample, sequenced in a study of blood T cell repertoires in COVID-19. Assay used: immunoSEQ multiplex PCR; TCRdb lists only in-frame clones, some missing. The sample lists tens of thousands of clones, 90% occurring once. Sequencing was carried out using peripheral blood. The source of these receptors is a man aged 45 to 65 with COVID-19, enrolled during active disease.

The chain couples TRBV9 to TRBJ2-7, with 12 bases that match TRBD1. V lost 4 bases, J lost 4 bases, and 6 bases stayed unmatched. This CDR3 comprises 15 residues. CDR1 SGDLS and CDR2 YYNGEE come from the germline V gene. The chain's CDR3 is CASSPGTGGWYEQYF. The CDR3 coding sequence is TGTGCCAGCAGCCCTGGGACAGGGGGCTGGTACGAGCAGTACTTC.

The chain uses TRBV5-1 and TRBJ1-5; D is possibly TRBD1 (5 bases). Deletions cut 0 bases from V and 2 bases from J, with 9 bases between. This CDR3 spans 15 amino acids. CDR1 and CDR2 (germline): SGHRS, YFSETQ. This CDR3 is CASSLGQPGNQPQHF. The CDR3 nucleotides are TGCGCCAGCAGCTTGGGACAGCCAGGCAATCAGCCCCAGCATTTT.